The TCR beta chain described here comes from a study of OX40 agonist ivuxolimab in advanced cancers. The study in broad terms: Ivuxolimab, which targeted the costimulatory receptor OX40 (CD134), was an agonistic, fully human IgG2 monoclonal antibody. Intravenous ivuxolimab was administered to patients every 2 weeks at six dose levels: 0.01, 0.1, 0.3, 1.5, 3 and 10 mg/kg. Of the roughly 54 dose-escalation patients, hepatocellular carcinoma was present in approximately 20, melanoma in around 15, renal cell carcinoma in 9 and head and neck cancer in 9. A male proportion of around 83% and a mean age of roughly 55 years, ranging from roughly 23 to 90, were recorded for the dose-escalation cohort. Prior anti-PD-1, anti-PD-L1 or anti-CTLA-4 therapy was permitted, and 40% of dose-escalation patients had received checkpoint inhibitors. Partial responses occurred in three dose-escalation patients: two with cutaneous melanoma and one with hepatocellular carcinoma. Peripheral TCRbeta sequencing was intended to test whether TCR sequence diversity was altered and clonal T-cell expansion was caused by ivuxolimab. The paper covers the monotherapy dose-escalation part of the phase I ivuxolimab trial, which included N ≈ 57 patients. On the study overall, not on this receptor specifically: Low levels of normalized T-cell clonal expansion were also seen in some patients who did not respond. In the 0.1-3.0 mg/kg groups, partial responders had among the lowest normalized peripheral clonal expansion, particularly in CD8+ T cells. At doses of 0.1 to 3.0 mg/kg, clonal expansion of both CD4+ and CD8+ T cells in blood was seen between baseline and week 6. Antigen specificity was not determined for the clonally expanded peripheral T cells. After ivuxolimab, more expanded clones were found on average in CD8+ T cells than in CD4+ T cells.

Patients with autoimmune disease history or receiving systemic immunosuppression were excluded from the trial. Peripheral blood for TCR sequencing was collected from all dose cohorts at baseline, on cycle 4 day 1, and on cycle 7 day 1. The samples were taken from a phase I, first-in-human, multicenter, open-label dose-escalation trial of ivuxolimab. Adults with locally advanced or metastatic melanoma, renal cell carcinoma, hepatocellular carcinoma or head and neck squamous cell carcinoma were enrolled in the trial. Before TCR sequencing, CD4+ T cells and CD8+ T cells from peripheral blood were sorted into separate populations. To sequence the TCRbeta CDR3 region, genomic DNA was isolated from the sorted cells. The immunoSEQ Assay was used to sequence the TCRbeta CDR3 regions. Held by TCRdb, this immuneACCESS table contains in-frame sequences only and omits some clones. Under half of the omission traces to an unresolved V gene where checked; the cause of the rest is unknown. The sample table shows tens of thousands of clones, and approximately 78% are seen once. 0.69% of the sample is in the top ten clones.

Looking up the germline V gene yields CDR1 ENHRY and CDR2 SYGVKD. V trim: 7 bases; J trim: 4 bases; unmatched bases: 7. The CDR3, from cysteine to phenylalanine, totals 14 residues. Only CDR3 DNA is held: 42 bases, read in frame from base 1. About this clone: Its cognate antigen has yet to be identified. No qualities accompany the bases; no much larger clone lies one base away.

The receptor chain draws on TRBV10-3 and TRBJ2-3, and 8 junctional nucleotides match TRBD1. The sample consisted of CD4+ or CD8+ T cells sorted from blood, taken in a trial of the OX40 agonist ivuxolimab. The receptor was isolated from an adult with an advanced solid tumor such as melanoma, head and neck, liver or kidney cancer. The CDR3 corresponds to CAINPGQAADTQYF. The DNA sequence is given as TGTGCCATCAACCCGGGACAGGCCGCAGATACGCAGTATTTT.